Listed below are T cell receptor beta chains from one sample, sequenced in a study of cytomegalovirus exposure and HLA in healthy donors. The data were produced by immunoSEQ multiplex PCR, yet TCRdb's version contains in-frame clones alone and is incomplete. The data hold 80,000 to 95,000 clones, with almost 80% observed a single time. Sequenced material: PBMCs. The receptors shown here come from a female donor in good health and CMV-seronegative. The CDR3 runs from the conserved cysteine through the conserved F or W. Each record gives: clone size, J gene, V gene, CDR3 length, D gene, CDR3 protein, CDR3 DNA. A D gene is named only where the DNA matches it firmly. Size is omitted from some rows. Given values are once, few, many or a class for expanded clones.

>NA|TRBJ2-7|TRBV10-3|12|NA
CAISALSYEQYF
TGTGCCATCAGTGCCCTCTCCTACGAGCAGTACTTC
>few|TRBJ1-5|TRBV19|12|NA
CASSLDGQPQHF
TGTGCCAGTAGTCTCGATGGCCAGCCCCAGCATTTT
>NA|TRBJ1-3|TRBV2|13|NA
CASSEAGAAYIYF
TGTGCCAGCAGTGAAGCGGGGGCCGCTTACATATATTTT
>NA|TRBJ1-1|TRBV30|12|NA
CAWSAQTVEAFF
TGTGCCTGGAGTGCCCAGACAGTTGAAGCTTTCTTT
>NA|TRBJ2-7|TRBV2|14|TRBD2
CASSGTSGTGEQYF
TGTGCCAGCAGTGGGACTAGCGGGACCGGGGAGCAGTACTTC
>NA|TRBJ2-7|TRBV5-4|14|NA
CASSPEISSYEQYF
TGTGCCAGCAGCCCCGAAATATCGAGCTACGAGCAGTACTTC
>NA|TRBJ1-1|TRBV7-9|11|TRBD1
CASSEDREAFF
TGTGCCAGCAGCGAGGACAGGGAAGCTTTCTTT
>NA|TRBJ1-1|TRBV7-2|15|TRBD1
CASSLGAQGVTEAFF
TGTGCCAGCAGCTTAGGGGCACAGGGGGTCACTGAAGCTTTCTTT
>NA|TRBJ1-6|TRBV19|16|NA
CASSPRLLSYNSPLHF
TGTGCCAGTAGTCCCCGTCTTTTGAGTTATAATTCACCCCTCCACTTT
>NA|TRBJ2-3|TRBV7-2|13|NA
CASSSQEADTQYF
TGTGCCAGCAGCTCCCAGGAGGCAGATACGCAGTATTTT
>NA|TRBJ1-3|TRBV6-5|15|NA
CASSYQRSSGNTIYF
TGTGCCAGCAGTTACCAACGGAGCTCTGGAAACACCATATATTTT
>NA|TRBJ1-1|TRBV6-5|14|NA
CASSYSRGGTEAFF
TGTGCCAGCAGTTACAGCCGAGGTGGAACTGAAGCTTTCTTT
>NA|TRBJ1-2|TRBV28|14|NA
CASSSAGAHYGYTF
TGTGCCAGCAGTTCTGCGGGGGCGCACTATGGCTACACCTTC
>NA|TRBJ1-4|TRBV6-4|16|TRBD1
CASSTSRDREDEKLFF
TGTGCCAGCAGTACAAGCCGGGACAGGGAGGATGAAAAACTGTTTTTT
>NA|TRBJ2-3|TRBV5-4|15|TRBD2
CASSSLTSGGDTQYF
TGTGCCAGCAGCTCCTTGACTAGCGGGGGAGATACGCAGTATTTT
>NA|TRBJ2-1|TRBV28|14|TRBD2
CAAATSGSSSEQFF
TGTGCCGCCGCGACTAGCGGGAGTAGTAGTGAGCAGTTCTTC
>NA|TRBJ2-3|TRBV4-2|15|TRBD1
CASSQGTGDTDTQYF
TGTGCCAGCAGCCAAGGGACAGGGGACACAGATACGCAGTATTTT
>NA|TRBJ2-6|TRBV5-1|17|NA
CASSLAGGTSGANVLTF
TGCGCCAGCAGCTTGGCCGGCGGAACCTCTGGGGCCAACGTCCTGACTTTC
>few|TRBJ2-2|TRBV30|15|TRBD1
CAWSVRQGDVGELFF
TGTGCCTGGAGTGTTCGTCAGGGGGATGTCGGGGAGCTGTTTTTT
>NA|TRBJ2-7|TRBV7-9|14|TRBD1
CASSFGQGNYEQYF
TGTGCCAGCAGCTTCGGACAGGGAAACTACGAGCAGTACTTC
>few|TRBJ1-1|TRBV7-6|14|NA
CASSLLLGGTEAFF
TGTGCCAGCAGCTTATTATTAGGGGGCACTGAAGCTTTCTTT
>NA|TRBJ1-1|TRBV4-1|15|NA
CASSQDRGASSEAFF
TGCGCCAGCAGCCAAGATCGGGGGGCGAGTTCTGAAGCTTTCTTT
>NA|TRBJ1-2|TRBV19|14|TRBD1
CASRQGARLGGYTF
TGTGCATCAAGACAGGGCGCTAGATTGGGGGGCTACACCTTC
>NA|TRBJ2-5|TRBV6-1|15|TRBD2
CARTPLAGPQETQYF
TGTGCCAGAACCCCACTAGCGGGGCCCCAAGAGACCCAGTACTTC
>NA|TRBJ1-1|TRBV2|14|NA
CASSVARQNTEAFF
TGTGCCAGCAGTGTCGCCAGGCAGAACACTGAAGCTTTCTTT
>NA|TRBJ2-5|TRBV7-9|15|TRBD1
CASSLQGAVGETQYF
TGTGCCAGCAGCTTACAGGGGGCGGTAGGAGAGACCCAGTACTTC
>NA|TRBJ2-7|TRBV27|15|NA
CASSYRDTGSYEQYF
TGTGCCAGCAGTTATCGGGACACGGGCTCCTACGAGCAGTACTTC
>NA|TRBJ1-4|TRBV6-1|15|NA
CASSEAPGLNEKLFF
TGTGCCAGCAGTGAAGCCCCTGGCCTTAATGAAAAACTGTTTTTT
>few|TRBJ1-5|TRBV6-5|13|NA
CASSYSGEQPQHF
TGTGCCAGCAGTTACTCAGGGGAACAGCCCCAGCATTTT
>NA|TRBJ1-1|TRBV18|15|NA
CASSPPEGGNTEAFF
TGTGCCAGCTCACCACCGGAGGGCGGGAACACTGAAGCTTTCTTT
>NA|TRBJ1-1|TRBV5-1|14|NA
CASSLVGTDTEAFF
TGCGCCAGCAGCTTGGTAGGTACAGACACTGAAGCTTTCTTT
>NA|TRBJ1-3|TRBV6-6|16|NA
CASSPLLRGPGNTIYF
TGTGCCAGCAGTCCGCTACTCAGGGGTCCTGGAAACACCATATATTTT
>once|TRBJ1-2|TRBV5-8|12|NA
CASSLRRGGYTF
TGTGCCAGCAGCTTGAGGAGGGGTGGCTACACCTTC
>NA|TRBJ2-5|TRBV6-1|14|NA
CASSQNTGQETQYF
TGTGCCAGCAGCCAAAACACAGGACAAGAGACCCAGTACTTC
>NA|TRBJ1-1|TRBV10-1|14|NA
CASSESRSGTEAFF
TGCGCCAGCAGTGAGTCCCGTTCGGGCACTGAAGCTTTCTTT
>NA|TRBJ2-7|TRBV7-2|15|TRBD1
CASSSNRGGAYEQYF
TGTGCCAGCAGCTCAAACAGGGGTGGAGCCTACGAGCAGTACTTC
>NA|TRBJ1-1|TRBV18|15|TRBD1
CASSRQGAMNTEAFF
TGTGCCAGCTCACGACAGGGGGCTATGAACACTGAAGCTTTCTTT
>NA|TRBJ2-3|TRBV2|14|TRBD1
CASSRQGITDTQYF
TGTGCCAGCAGCCGACAGGGAATCACAGATACGCAGTATTTT
>NA|TRBJ2-1|TRBV7-9|15|TRBD2
CASSPGLAGDNEQFF
TGTGCCAGCAGCCCCGGACTAGCGGGAGACAATGAGCAGTTCTTC
>NA|TRBJ1-1|TRBV25-1|13|NA
CASSEYGQSEAFF
TGTGCCAGCAGTGAATATGGGCAGAGTGAAGCTTTCTTT
>NA|TRBJ1-2|TRBV6-6|13|TRBD1
CASSYRTGRGYTF
TGTGCCAGCAGTTACCGGACAGGGCGAGGCTACACCTTC
>once|TRBJ2-7|TRBV2|11|NA
CASPRGYEQYF
TGTGCCAGCCCCCGGGGGTACGAGCAGTACTTC
>NA|TRBJ2-7|TRBV6-5|13|TRBD1
CASRDGTVYEQYF
TGTGCCAGCAGGGACGGGACAGTCTACGAGCAGTACTTC
>few|TRBJ2-7|TRBV4-2|16|TRBD2
CASSQDWGGRSYEQYF
TGTGCCAGCAGCCAAGATTGGGGGGGACGGTCCTACGAGCAGTACTTC
>NA|TRBJ1-6|TRBV7-8|14|TRBD1
CASSQQGVNSPLHF
TGTGCCAGCAGTCAACAGGGGGTTAATTCACCCCTCCACTTT
>few|TRBJ1-1|TRBV5-5|13|NA
CASRTLGGTEAFF
TGTGCCAGCAGGACACTGGGGGGCACTGAAGCTTTCTTT
>NA|TRBJ2-2|TRBV7-2|14|NA
CASSFGQNTGELFF
TGTGCCAGCAGCTTCGGACAGAACACCGGGGAGCTGTTTTTT
>few|TRBJ2-4|TRBV28|15|TRBD1
CASRTQGAGKNIQYF
TGTGCCAGCAGAACCCAGGGGGCTGGCAAAAACATTCAGTACTTC
>few|TRBJ2-7|TRBV28|15|TRBD1
CASSFSGQGLYEQYF
TGTGCCAGCAGTTTTTCGGGACAGGGCCTCTACGAGCAGTACTTC
>few|TRBJ2-1|TRBV19|15|NA
CASSIDFSSYNEQFF
TGTGCCAGTAGTATAGACTTTAGCTCCTACAATGAGCAGTTCTTC
>NA|TRBJ1-1|TRBV28|13|NA
CASSPRDPREAFF
TGTGCCAGCAGTCCCCGAGACCCCAGGGAAGCTTTCTTT
>NA|TRBJ2-1|TRBV30|13|TRBD1
CAWGQGVYNEQFF
TGTGCCTGGGGACAGGGCGTTTACAATGAGCAGTTCTTC
>few|TRBJ2-1|TRBV7-2|13|NA
CASSLDSYNEQFF
TGTGCCAGCAGCTTAGACAGCTACAATGAGCAGTTCTTC
>NA|TRBJ2-7|TRBV29-1|14|NA
CSAQTLQGSYEQYF
TGCAGCGCCCAAACCCTTCAGGGGAGCTACGAGCAGTACTTC
>NA|TRBJ2-7|TRBV7-2|17|TRBD2
CASTPFGGGSATYEQYF
TGTGCCAGCACTCCCTTCGGGGGGGGGAGTGCAACCTACGAGCAGTACTTC
>NA|TRBJ2-7|TRBV28|12|NA
CATRGAVYEQYF
TGTGCCACCCGCGGGGCAGTCTACGAGCAGTACTTC
>NA|TRBJ1-4|TRBV6-5|14|TRBD1
CASRGTGGKEKLFF
TGTGCCAGCAGAGGGACAGGGGGCAAAGAAAAACTGTTTTTT